This TCR beta chain was profiled in a study of shared clonotypes between healthy human individuals. This clone was found once. The germline gives CDR1 SGHRS, CDR2 YFSETQ. This CDR3 contains 14 residues. Trimming stripped 4 bases from V and 2 bases from J, with 13 bases between. TCRdb's table, derived via immunoSEQ multiplex PCR, lists solely in-frame clones and lacks some. This sample has more than 150,000 clones, with approximately 92% found just once. This receptor was taken from a young woman in good health. The rearrangement links TRBV5-1 to TRBJ2-7; either TRBD1 or TRBD2 may supply D (6 bases each). The sample taken for sequencing was naive CD4+ T cells sorted from blood. Subset of the sample: CD45RA+ positively selected. CDR3: CASSQRGQAYEQYF. CDR3 nucleotide sequence: TGCGCCAGCAGCCAACGGGGGCAAGCCTACGAGCAGTACTTC.